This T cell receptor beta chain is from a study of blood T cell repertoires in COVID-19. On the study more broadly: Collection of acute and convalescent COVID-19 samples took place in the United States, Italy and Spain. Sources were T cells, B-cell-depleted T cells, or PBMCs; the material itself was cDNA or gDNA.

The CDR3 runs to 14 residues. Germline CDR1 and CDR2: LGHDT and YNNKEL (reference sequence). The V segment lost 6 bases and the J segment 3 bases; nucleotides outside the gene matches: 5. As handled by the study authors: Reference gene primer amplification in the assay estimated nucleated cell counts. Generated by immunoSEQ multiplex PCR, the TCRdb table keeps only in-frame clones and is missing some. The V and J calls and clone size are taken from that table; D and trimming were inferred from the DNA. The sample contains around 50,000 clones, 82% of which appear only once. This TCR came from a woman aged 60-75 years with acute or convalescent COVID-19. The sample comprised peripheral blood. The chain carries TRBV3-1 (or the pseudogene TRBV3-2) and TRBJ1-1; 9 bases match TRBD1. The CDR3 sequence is CASRGTGKDTEAFF. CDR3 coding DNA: TGTGCCAGCAGAGGGACAGGGAAGGACACTGAAGCTTTCTTT.